This T cell receptor (beta chain) was captured by sequencing in a study of cytomegalovirus exposure and HLA in healthy donors. Study summary: Unique TCR beta sequences numbering fewer than 130 million came from 150 million to 200 million T cells in an earlier analysis.

About this clone: Its target is unknown.

Researchers ran the PCR with 60 Vbeta and 13 Jbeta primers. Sequencing was performed with immunoSEQ multiplex PCR; in TCRdb, only in-frame clones are kept and a portion is missing. The data show some 140,000 clones, 65% to 80% seen once. Study-wide findings and caveats: The listing of 150 to 200 TCR beta chains classed them as cytomegalovirus-associated. In a later analysis, a missense DCLRE1C variant was linked to TCR beta V- and J-gene trimming. Presence/absence analyses supposed approximately even sequencing depth among donors.

The V segment lost 8 bases and the J segment 2 bases; nucleotides outside the gene matches: 6. Germline V gives CDR1 WNHNN, CDR2 SYGVQD (reference sequence). The CDR3 totals 13 residues. The source material was PBMCs. The chain is built from TRBV10-1 and TRBJ2-7, with 7 bases fitting TRBD2. The receptor comes from a woman younger than 35 in good health and CMV-seronegative. The CDR3 reads CASQAGVAYEQYF. The CDR3 DNA is TGCGCCAGCCAGGCGGGAGTAGCCTACGAGCAGTACTTC.